The 5 T cell receptor beta chains below were found in one sample sequenced in a study of blood T cells in healthy people across ages (dated by TCRdb to about 2015). The library was generated by 5' RACE. Sequenced on an Illumina HiSeq 2500. A second PCR of roughly 7 to 12 cycles was performed with a sample-barcoded 5' primer and a J-beta primer mix. TCRdb took the public reads, trimmed them with fastp at Q25, ran MiXCR for clone calling and kept in-frame beta chains. All rows with the same CDR3 protein become a single entry with the most common DNA and genes. The sample has more than 750,000 distinct CDR3 sequences on record, 25% to 30% of them singletons. The ten largest account for roughly 10% of the sample. The same sample was also studied in work on T cells of mothers and their children.

What was sequenced was blood. The receptors were sampled from a woman aged 35 to 49 in good health.

J is TRBJ2-7 and V is TRBV6-2 or TRBV6-3; D is perhaps TRBD2 (5 bases). V lost 3 bases, J lost 4 bases, and 10 bases lay in between. CDR3 size: 13 residues. The germline V gene encodes CDR1 MNHEY and CDR2 SVGEGT. CDR3 in DNA: TGTGCCAGCAGTTATGCCGGACTGTACGAGCAGTACTTC. Protein sequence: CASSYAGLYEQYF.

The V call is TRBV29-1, the J call TRBJ2-3; 9 nucleotides agree with TRBD1. This CDR3 spans 15 amino acids. The V gene's germline CDR1 is SQVTM and CDR2 ANQGSEA. Trimming cost V 6 bases and J 2 bases; bases outside gene matches: 9. CDR3 residues: CSVQQGTGNTDTQYF. CDR3 DNA sequence: TGCAGCGTACAACAGGGGACAGGGAACACAGATACGCAGTATTTT.

V is TRBV4-1 and J is TRBJ1-5; 8 bases map to TRBD1. The length of the CDR3 is 19 residues. Trimming cost V 2 bases and J 0 bases; bases outside gene matches: 12. The germline gives CDR1 MGHRA, CDR2 YSYEKL. DNA of the CDR3: TGCGCCAGCAGCCAACCCGGGGGGACAGGTCGGTTTAGCAATCAGCCCCAGCATTTT. Amino acids: CASSQPGGTGRFSNQPQHF.

This rearrangement joins TRBV4-3 to TRBJ2-7; TRBD1 is a possible D gene (6 bases). This CDR3 is 14 amino acids long. Trimming took 3 bases from V and 1 from J, leaving 10 bases between them. Germline V gene sequence: CDR1 LGHNA, CDR2 YSLEER. CDR3 bases: TGCGCCAGCAGCCAGGACAGCACATCCTACGAGCAGTACTTC. Amino acids: CASSQDSTSYEQYF.

This chain joins TRBV12-3 or TRBV12-4 and TRBJ1-2; D might be TRBD1 (5 bases). With 5 bases removed from V and 6 bases from J, the gap between germline ends came to 13 bases. The CDR3 spans 13 residues. In DNA, the CDR3 is TGTGCCAGCAGTGCTGGGACTTCTGATGGCTACACCTTC. Amino acids: CASSAGTSDGYTF.